What follows is one TCR beta chain and its context. No antigen is known for it. PCR primers comprised 60 Vbeta and 13 Jbeta primers. Clones were sequenced by immunoSEQ multiplex PCR, and TCRdb holds only the in-frame ones, with some missing. The sample lists a few hundred thousand clones; about four fifths were seen once. The sample is drawn from a study of cytomegalovirus exposure and HLA in healthy donors. V dropped 4 bases and J dropped 0 bases, with 8 bases sitting between them. CDR1 SGHNT and CDR2 YYREEE come from the germline V gene (reference sequence). The CDR3 covers 13 residues. Broader study findings: Follow-up analysis found HLA locus-dependent TCR association rates, highest for DRB1 and lowest for HLA-C. The study labeled under 200 TCR beta chains cytomegalovirus-associated. Roughly uniform sequencing depth across donors was assumed, possibly incorrectly.

The chain uses TRBV5-4 and TRBJ2-7, with D uncertain. The sample comprised PBMCs. This receptor was identified in a girl aged 2 to 10 in good health and CMV-seronegative. The CDR3 nucleotides read TGTGCCAGCAGCACACAGAACTCCTACGAGCAGTACTTC. As protein: CASSTQNSYEQYF.